This TCR beta chain was profiled in a study of CD8+ T cells in alopecia areata. At the level of the study: Patients took tofacitinib for 6 to 18 months, followed by 6 drug-free months.

As the sequencing template, cDNA was produced by extracting RNA and reverse transcribing it. Libraries were prepared by immunoSEQ multiplex PCR; TCRdb keeps only in-frame clonotypes and omits some of them. The sample comprises some 130,000 clones, 49% of which are singletons, and around 19% rests with the top ten. This clone occurred once. Its antigen is not identified. The investigators collected lesional scalp punch biopsies and peripheral blood from alopecia areata patients. Overall study findings and caveats: Lesional scalp displayed greater clonality than normal scalp, most notably in alopecia totalis/universalis.

Germline V gene lookup returns CDR1 MGHRA and CDR2 YSYEKL. V was trimmed by 4 bases and J by 4 bases, leaving 16 bases between them. The CDR3 length is 15 residues. This receptor was identified in a human donor with alopecia areata. The chain is built from TRBV4-1 and TRBJ1-1; possible D gene TRBD1, 5 bases. The sample in question was CD8+ T cells sorted from blood, obtained at week 0. CDR3 nucleotides: TGCGCCAGCAGCCCATCCCGACGGGGGGGCACTGAAGCTTTCTTT. It encodes CASSPSRRGGTEAFF.